This T cell receptor (beta chain) was sequenced during a study of T cell responses to AZD1222 COVID-19 vaccine. Turning to the study itself: The study pooled second doses at about 4 or about 12 weeks. Study observations and caveats: White British ancestry dominated among donors, who included more females, and clonal diversity was possibly underestimated. Only five or six individuals given AZD1222 were seropositive at baseline.

The CDR3 contains 17 residues. Per germline, CDR1 MNHEY and CDR2 SVGEGT. V lost 5 bases, J lost 0 bases, and 17 bases lay in between. Only in-frame clones appear in the TCRdb table, and some are missing; sequencing was by immunoSEQ multiplex PCR. The sample carries about 73,000 clones, approximately 89% recorded once. About this clone: Its antigen is not identified.

The V and J genes are TRBV6-2 or TRBV6-3 and TRBJ1-3, with D perhaps TRBD1 (5 bases). This specimen was peripheral blood, taken on day 0 of AZD1222 vaccination. This sequence was found in an adult in good health. The CDR3 reads CASSDFDSYDSGNTIYF. The CDR3 DNA sequence: TGTGCCAGCAGTGACTTCGACAGCTATGACTCTGGAAACACCATATATTTT.